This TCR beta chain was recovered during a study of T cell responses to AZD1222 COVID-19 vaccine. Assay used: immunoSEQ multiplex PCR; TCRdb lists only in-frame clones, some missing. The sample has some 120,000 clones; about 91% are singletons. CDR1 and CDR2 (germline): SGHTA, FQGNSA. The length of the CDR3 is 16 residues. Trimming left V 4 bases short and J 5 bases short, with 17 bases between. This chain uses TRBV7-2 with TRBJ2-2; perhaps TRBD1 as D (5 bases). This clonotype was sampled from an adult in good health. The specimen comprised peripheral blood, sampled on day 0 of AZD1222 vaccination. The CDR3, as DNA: TGTGCCAGCAGCTCAACAGGCTCACAGTTTACCGGGGAGCTGTTTTTT. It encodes CASSSTGSQFTGELFF.